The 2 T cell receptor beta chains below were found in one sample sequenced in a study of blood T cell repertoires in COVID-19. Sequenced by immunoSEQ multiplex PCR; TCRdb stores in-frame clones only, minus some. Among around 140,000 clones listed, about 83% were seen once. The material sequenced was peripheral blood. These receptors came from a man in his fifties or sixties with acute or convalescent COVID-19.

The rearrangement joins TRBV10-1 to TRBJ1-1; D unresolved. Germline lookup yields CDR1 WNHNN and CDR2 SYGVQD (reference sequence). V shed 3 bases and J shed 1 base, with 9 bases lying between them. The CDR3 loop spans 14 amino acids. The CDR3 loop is CASSDGVTNTEAFF. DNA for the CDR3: TGCGCCAGCAGTGACGGGGTTACGAACACTGAAGCTTTCTTT.

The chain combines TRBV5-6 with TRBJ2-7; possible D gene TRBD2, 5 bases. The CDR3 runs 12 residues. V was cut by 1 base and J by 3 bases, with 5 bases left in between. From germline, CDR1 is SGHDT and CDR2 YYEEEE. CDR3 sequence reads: CASSLSGYEQYV. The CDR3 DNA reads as TGTGCCAGCAGCTTGAGCGGCTACGAGCAGTACGTC.